Presented here are 20 T cell receptor beta chains from one specimen sequenced in a study of T-cell reconstitution after alpha-beta-depleted transplantation in children. Study-level points and caveats: T-cell numbers and diversity one year post-transplant derived largely from freshly generated T cells.

Researchers prepared the TCRbeta library using unique molecular identifiers, the study reports. TCRdb redid the calling of the PCR reads with MiXCR, one entry per CDR3 protein. The sample shows some 300,000 distinct CDR3 sequences, just over 7.5% of them seen only once. No cognate antigen is known for these TCRs. The sequences come from peripheral blood, collected 360 days after TCRalphabeta/CD19-depleted stem cell transplant. These receptors were taken from a female patient aged 2-9 years who had a stem cell transplant for Fanconi anemia, so the T cells may come from the graft donor.

The sample holds many counts of this clonotype. This chain links TRBV28 with TRBJ2-5, with TRBD2 matching over 14 bases. The CDR3 is made up of 19 amino acids. Unmatched junction bases numbered 15, after V lost 5 bases and J lost 4 bases. Germline V gene data show CDR1 as MDHEN and CDR2 as SYDVKM. CDR3 protein: CASSPLTQGLAGVGETQYF. CDR3 DNA sequence: TGTGCCAGCAGTCCGCTCACCCAGGGACTAGCGGGAGTTGGAGAGACCCAGTACTTC. Full variable domain (rest looked up from reference TRBV28 and TRBJ2-5): DVKVTQSSRYLVKRTGEKVFLECVQDMDHENMFWYRQDPGLGLRLIYFSYDVKMKEKGDIPEGYSVSREKKERFSLILESASTNQTSMYLCASSPLTQGLAGVGETQYFGPGTRLLVL.

This chain uses TRBV18 with TRBJ2-7, with D perhaps matching TRBD1 (6 bases). CDR1 and CDR2 (germline): KGHSH, LQKENI. CDR3 size: 12 residues. V lost 2 bases to trimming and J lost 4 bases, with 6 bases between them. CDR3 sequence reads: CASSPGQYEQYF. The CDR3 coding sequence is TGTGCCAGCTCACCAGGACAGTACGAGCAGTACTTC.

This clonotype has a handful of counts. The chain is built from TRBV6-2 or TRBV6-3 and TRBJ2-7; D tentatively fits TRBD1 or TRBD2 (6 bases each). CDR1 and CDR2 (germline): MNHEY, SVGEGT. The CDR3 runs 16 residues. The V end lost 0 bases, the J end lost 2 bases, and 14 bases lay between the germline ends. CDR3 sequence: CASSYSGGSMAYEQYV. CDR3 in DNA: TGTGCCAGCAGTTACTCGGGGGGCTCTATGGCCTACGAGCAGTACGTC.

This clonotype was observed at least ten times. The chain joins TRBV29-1 to TRBJ2-7; 8 bases are a match to TRBD1. Losses at the gene ends were 7 bases for V and 0 bases for J; bases not matched to a gene: 8. CDR3 length equals 14 residues. Germline V gives CDR1 SQVTM, CDR2 ANQGSEA. The CDR3 here is CSALDRAGSYEQYF. Here the CDR3 DNA reads TGCAGCGCCTTGGACAGGGCGGGCTCCTACGAGCAGTACTTC.

This clonotype was seen a handful of times. Since the CDR3 does not end with the conserved phenylalanine or tryptophan, this likely comes from a read error. The DNA of the CDR3 is TGTGCCAGCAGAAGACAGGGATTATCCTATAATTCACCCCTCCACTAT. Protein product: CASRRQGLSYNSPLHY. The chain links TRBV28 to TRBJ1-6, with 7 bases aligning to TRBD1. V was clipped by 6 bases and J by 1 base; unmatched bases: 6. The V gene's germline CDR1 is MDHEN and CDR2 SYDVKM. The CDR3 consists of 16 residues.

This clonotype was observed a few times. The chain couples TRBV27 to TRBJ2-7; 7 bases are shared with TRBD1. The length of the CDR3 is 14 residues. The germline gives CDR1 MNHEY, CDR2 SMNVEV (reference sequence). With V trimmed by 3 bases and J by 2 bases, 4 bases remained unmatched. Here the CDR3 reads CASSLTGSPYEQYF. The CDR3 DNA is TGTGCCAGCAGTTTGACAGGGTCCCCCTACGAGCAGTACTTC.

This clonotype came up many times. V is TRBV12-3 or TRBV12-4 and J is TRBJ2-1, with no clear D. The CDR3 has 13 residues. Trimming took 4 bases from V and 5 from J, leaving 9 bases between them. The chain's CDR3 is CASSYVVNNEQFF. CDR3 nucleotides: TGTGCCAGCAGTTACGTAGTTAACAATGAGCAGTTCTTC.

This clonotype was found a few times. The V gene is TRBV20-1, the J gene TRBJ2-2, with 8 bases matching TRBD2. CDR1 is DFQATT and CDR2 is SNEGSKA in the germline V gene (reference sequence). The V and J ends lost 3 bases and 3 bases, in that order; junction bases with no gene match: 9. The CDR3 is 16 amino acids. CDR3 in amino acids: CSASTGGGHYTGELFF. CDR3 bases: TGCAGTGCTAGTACGGGGGGGGGACACTACACCGGGGAGCTGTTTTTT.

The rearrangement links TRBV7-9 to TRBJ2-6; 7 nucleotides align to TRBD1. Looked up from germline, CDR1 is SEHNR and CDR2 is FQNEAQ (reference sequence). V shed 4 bases, J shed 4 bases, and the junction held 10 bases outside the gene matches. The CDR3 length is 17 residues. CDR3 region: CASSSLTGLGGANVLTF. In DNA form, the CDR3 reads TGTGCCAGCAGCTCCCTGACAGGGCTTGGCGGGGCCAACGTCCTGACTTTC.

This clonotype showed up many times. Here the CDR3 DNA reads TGCAGTGCCAACCCATCGGGTTGGTATGGCTACACCTTC. Translated: CSANPSGWYGYTF. The chain recombines TRBV20-1 with TRBJ1-2; D is undetermined. Germline values: CDR1 DFQATT, CDR2 SNEGSKA (reference sequence). V dropped 6 bases and J dropped 5 bases, with 16 bases sitting between them. CDR3 length: 13 residues.

This clonotype was detected ten times or more. V is TRBV6-5 and J is TRBJ1-2; D ambiguous. The V and J ends lost 2 bases and 1 base respectively, with 8 bases between them. The CDR3 contains 14 residues. Germline values: CDR1 MNHEY, CDR2 SVGAGI. The CDR3 loop reads CASSYGVGNYGYTF. In nucleotides, the CDR3 is TGTGCCAGCAGTTACGGTGTCGGTAACTATGGCTACACCTTC.

This clonotype was detected ten times or more. The CDR3 DNA is TGTGCCAGCAGTGGCCGGGTACTAGCGGGAGGGCCGAGTAACTACGAGCAGTACTTC. Translated, it gives CASSGRVLAGGPSNYEQYF. J is TRBJ2-7 and V is TRBV12-3 or TRBV12-4; 13 bases match TRBD2. V trimming: 5 bases; J trimming: 3 bases; junction bases outside the gene matches: 16. The CDR3 length is 19 residues.

This clonotype was seen repeatedly, ten times or more. This rearrangement joins TRBV7-6 to TRBJ2-5; no clear D. V lost 3 bases and J lost 3, with 5 bases in between. The CDR3 is 12 amino acids. Germline V gene sequence: CDR1 SGHVS, CDR2 FNYEAQ. The CDR3 protein is CASSFDEETQYF. CDR3 DNA: TGTGCCAGCAGCTTTGATGAAGAGACCCAGTACTTC.

V is TRBV6-2 or TRBV6-3 and J is TRBJ2-7, with 7 bases fitting TRBD2. Germline CDR1 and CDR2: MNHEY and SVGEGT. V lost 5 bases to trimming and J lost 3 bases; unmatched junction nucleotides: 10. The CDR3 loop spans 15 amino acids. The CDR3 loop is CASSHLSGDHYEQYV. The CDR3 nucleotides read TGTGCCAGCAGTCACCTAAGCGGGGACCACTACGAGCAGTACGTC.

Details on this clonotype: Being one base from a much bigger clone, this may be a read error. V is TRBV28 and J is TRBJ2-7; 8 positions agree with TRBD2. With V trimmed by 4 bases and J by 3 bases, 5 bases remained unmatched. This CDR3 is 14 amino acids long. Germline loops: CDR1 MDHEN, CDR2 SYDVKM. CDR3 loop: CASSSITSGYEQYF. CDR3 coding DNA: TGTGCCAGCAGTTCTATAACTAGCGGCTACGAGCAGTACTTC.

This clonotype was counted ten times or more. J is TRBJ2-1 and V is TRBV12-3 or TRBV12-4; 11 positions match TRBD2. The CDR3 runs to 15 residues. Trimming cost V 3 bases and J 4 bases; bases outside gene matches: 2. For the CDR3, the DNA is TGTGCCAGCAGTTTGAGGACTAGCGGGTACAATGAGCAGTTCTTC. It codes for CASSLRTSGYNEQFF.

The V and J genes are TRBV9 and TRBJ1-5; no clear D gene. Germline V gene sequence: CDR1 SGDLS, CDR2 YYNGEE. The CDR3 extends over 16 amino acids. V was cut by 4 bases and J by 4 bases, with 18 bases left in between. Written as DNA, the CDR3 is TGTGCCAGCAGCCCCGATGATAAGGGCTGGAATCAGCCCCAGCATTTT. The encoded protein is CASSPDDKGWNQPQHF.

This clonotype was detected many times. Written as DNA, the CDR3 is TGTGCCATCAGTGATCCCGAAGCGGACAGGGTGGGCTATGGCTACACCTTC. It is translated as CAISDPEADRVGYGYTF. The genes are TRBV10-3 and TRBJ1-2; 8 nucleotides align to TRBD1. The CDR3 extends over 17 amino acids. V lost 3 bases and J lost 4; bases outside the gene matches: 13. CDR1 ENHRY and CDR2 SYGVKD come from the germline V gene.

This clonotype has ten or more counts. The chain links TRBV12-3 or TRBV12-4 to TRBJ2-2, with D possibly called TRBD1 or TRBD2 (5 bases each). Between the trimmed V and J ends, which lost 4 bases and 8 bases, there was a span of 8 bases. This CDR3 spans 12 amino acids. The CDR3 sequence is CASSWGGGELFF. In DNA form, the CDR3 reads TGTGCCAGCAGTTGGGGCGGGGGGGAGCTGTTTTTT.

In this sample, this clonotype turned up many times. This rearrangement joins TRBV5-1 to TRBJ2-7, with D possibly TRBD2 on 6 matching bases. Per the germline V gene, CDR1 is SGHRS and CDR2 is YFSETQ. Trimming took off 1 base at V and 4 bases at J, with 15 bases between the two ends. The CDR3 sequence is 15 residues long. This chain's CDR3 is CASSLWGTAGYEQYF. CDR3 coding DNA: TGCGCCAGCAGCTTGTGGGGGACCGCGGGATACGAGCAGTACTTC.